Listed here are 16 T cell receptor beta chains from one sample, sequenced in a study of Graves' ophthalmopathy and Graves' hyperthyroidism. Amplification of the TCR beta CDR3 regions used RNA transcripts (as template). The workflow started with a first-round RT-PCR run with HTBI primers and then moved on to a second-round multiplex PCR. TCRdb independently ran MiXCR on the multiplex PCR reads; one entry per CDR3 protein. This table has about 600,000 distinct CDR3 sequences, 35% to 40% appearing once. Sequencing input: peripheral blood or thyroid tissue (not recorded which). The receptor source for this set is an adult man with Graves' hyperthyroidism.

This clonotype was counted ten times or more. The rearrangement uses TRBV5-8 and TRBJ2-7; 9 nucleotides align to TRBD1. The germline V gene encodes CDR1 SGHTS and CDR2 YDEGEE. The CDR3 extends over 13 amino acids. V lost 0 bases and J lost 8; bases outside the gene matches: 3. The CDR3 sequence is CASSLVGTGKQYF. Here the CDR3 DNA reads TGTGCCAGCAGCTTGGTCGGGACAGGGAAGCAGTACTTC. Looking up the rest from reference TRBV5-8 and TRBJ2-7 gives the full variable domain: EAGVTQSPTHLIKTRGQQATLRCSPISGHTSVYWYQQALGLGLQFLLWYDEGEERNRGNFPPRFSGRQFPNYSSELNVNALELEDSALYLCASSLVGTGKQYFGPGTRLTVT.

The chain carries TRBV20-1 and TRBJ2-5, with 11 nucleotides matching TRBD1. Losses at the gene ends were 1 base for V and 3 bases for J; bases not matched to a gene: 4. From germline, CDR1 is DFQATT and CDR2 SNEGSKA (reference sequence). The CDR3 sequence is 15 residues long. The CDR3: CSARAKGQGEETQYF. The CDR3 DNA follows: TGCAGTGCTAGAGCTAAGGGACAGGGGGAAGAGACCCAGTACTTC.

This chain joins TRBV2 and TRBJ1-1, with D hard to call. The CDR3 extends over 14 amino acids. Trimming took off 5 bases at V and 1 base at J, with 11 bases between the two ends. Germline-derived CDR1 and CDR2 are SNHLY and FYNNEI. In DNA form, the CDR3 reads TGTGCCAGCAGTTTATCGGCAGGGAACACTGAAGCTTTCTTT. Amino acid sequence: CASSLSAGNTEAFF.

The chain links TRBV20-1 to TRBJ1-1; D perhaps matches TRBD1 (6 bases). Germline CDR1 is DFQATT and CDR2 is SNEGSKA (reference sequence). V was pared by 3 bases and J by 7 bases, with 12 bases between. The length of the CDR3 is 12 residues. As DNA, the CDR3 is TGCAGTGCTAGTCGGGGGCACCATGAAGCTTTCTTT. Translating gives CSASRGHHEAFF.

This clonotype was counted a few times. The rearrangement uses TRBV6-5 and TRBJ2-7; 10 nucleotides match TRBD1. CDR1 and CDR2 from the germline V gene are MNHEY and SVGAGI. CDR3 length: 14 residues. With 4 bases clipped from V and 4 bases from J, the junction kept 4 bases outside the gene matches. This chain's CDR3 is CASSCLDRGYEQYF. CDR3 coding DNA: TGTGCCAGCAGTTGCTTGGACAGGGGGTACGAGCAGTACTTC.

This clonotype came up many times. The chain has TRBV7-9 and TRBJ1-1; D is uncertain. Germline assignment: CDR1 SEHNR and CDR2 FQNEAQ (reference sequence). The CDR3 contains 12 residues. V dropped 4 bases and J dropped 3 bases, with 6 bases sitting between them. The CDR3 coding sequence is TGTGCCAGCAGCTGGTTGGACACTGAAGCTTTCTTT. Protein product: CASSWLDTEAFF. The full variable domain, its missing parts supplied by reference TRBV7-9 and TRBJ1-1, is DTGVSQNPRHKITKRGQNVTFRCDPISEHNRLYWYRQTLGQGPEFLTYFQNEAQLEKSRLLSDRFSAERPKGSFSTLEIQRTEQGDSAMYLCASSWLDTEAFFGQGTRLTVV.

This clonotype was seen a handful of times. The V call is TRBV27, the J call TRBJ1-6; a possible D gene is TRBD1 (6 bases). Germline lookup yields CDR1 MNHEY and CDR2 SMNVEV (reference sequence). This CDR3 has 15 residues. Trimming left V 5 bases short and J 4 bases short, with 12 bases between. DNA for the CDR3: TGTGCCAGCAGTCTGGGGACAACTTATAATTCACCCCTCCACTTT. This gives the protein CASSLGTTYNSPLHF.

This clonotype was counted ten times or more. The V gene is TRBV15, the J gene TRBJ2-1; D not certain. The germline V gene has CDR1 LNHNV and CDR2 YYDKDF (reference sequence). The CDR3 has 14 amino acids. Trimming removed 1 base at V and 4 bases at J, with 8 bases between. The CDR3 coding sequence is TGTGCCACCAGCAGAGGCGCAGTTTACAATGAGCAGTTCTTC. The encoded protein is CATSRGAVYNEQFF.

A few counts support this clonotype. This rearrangement joins TRBV28 to TRBJ2-6; 7 positions agree with TRBD1. This CDR3 has 16 amino acids. V lost 7 bases to trimming and J lost 0 bases; unmatched junction nucleotides: 6. CDR1 and CDR2 from the germline V gene are MDHEN and SYDVKM. The CDR3: CASTGTVDSGANVLTF. As DNA, the CDR3 is TGTGCCAGCACCGGGACAGTTGACTCTGGGGCCAACGTCCTGACTTTC.

This clonotype was counted many times. The genes are TRBV14 and TRBJ1-6, with D uncertain. Germline-derived CDR1 and CDR2 are SGHDN and FVKESK. CDR3 size: 12 residues. V gave up 4 bases and J gave up 12 bases, with 10 bases separating them. The DNA of the CDR3 is TGTGCCAGCAGCCTCGGCCCGCTACCCCTCCACTTT. It translates to CASSLGPLPLHF.

In regard to this clonotype: It may be a read error: a sequence one base away is much more abundant. The rearrangement uses TRBV6-1 and TRBJ2-5, with D possibly being TRBD2 (6 bases). This CDR3 is built from 13 residues. CDR1 MNHNS and CDR2 SASEGT come from the germline V gene. Trimming pared 5 bases from V and 7 bases from J, leaving 14 bases between. CDR3 bases: TGTGCCAGCAGTTACGGTTGGCGGGGGACCCAGTACTTC. Protein sequence: CASSYGWRGTQYF.

This clonotype was recorded at least ten times. The chain employs TRBV6-5 and TRBJ1-5; D uncertain. Germline CDR1 and CDR2: MNHEY and SVGAGI. The length of the CDR3 is 15 residues. V was shortened by 8 bases and J by 3 bases, with 17 bases between the two germline ends. The CDR3: CASPASPGPNQPQHF. CDR3 DNA: TGTGCCAGCCCCGCTTCACCGGGTCCCAATCAGCCCCAGCATTTT.

This clonotype was seen ten or more times. J is TRBJ2-7 and V is TRBV9; TRBD2 agrees at 10 bases. This CDR3 spans 16 amino acids. CDR1 is SGDLS, CDR2 YYNGEE, per germline. V shed 1 base, J shed 0 bases, and the junction held 4 bases outside the gene matches. In DNA, the CDR3 is TGTGCCAGCAGCGTATCCGGGACTAGCGCCTCCTACGAGCAGTACTTC. Translated, it gives CASSVSGTSASYEQYF.

This clonotype was seen many times. The J gene is TRBJ1-1, the V gene TRBV2; a weak D match, TRBD1 (5 bases). V was pared by 6 bases and J by 5 bases, with 13 bases between. The CDR3 length is 13 residues. In germline, CDR1 is SNHLY, CDR2 FYNNEI. The CDR3 loop reads CASSQKQETEAFF. Here the CDR3 DNA reads TGTGCCAGCAGCCAAAAACAGGAGACTGAAGCTTTCTTT.

The sample holds many counts of this clonotype. This rearrangement joins TRBV12-3 or TRBV12-4 to TRBJ2-6, with D possibly TRBD1 on 6 matching bases. Trimming pared 5 bases from V and 7 bases from J, leaving 9 bases between. The CDR3 has 13 amino acids. The CDR3 sequence: CASSLGHANVLTF. CDR3 DNA: TGTGCCAGCAGTCTGGGACACGCCAACGTCCTGACTTTC.

There are many counts of this clonotype. CDR3 sequence reads: CASAWDTEAFF. The CDR3 nucleotides read TGTGCCAGCGCTTGGGACACTGAAGCTTTCTTT. The chain is built from TRBV25-1 and TRBJ1-1; no clear D gene. Per the germline V gene, CDR1 is MGHDK and CDR2 is SYGVNS. Deletions cut 8 bases from V and 3 bases from J, with 7 bases between. The CDR3 totals 11 residues. The whole variable domain, filled in from reference TRBV25-1 and TRBJ1-1, reads EADIYQTPRYLVIGTGKKITLECSQTMGHDKMYWYQQDPGMELHLIHYSYGVNSTEKGDLSSESTVSRIRTEHFPLTLESARPSHTSQYLCASAWDTEAFFGQGTRLTVV.